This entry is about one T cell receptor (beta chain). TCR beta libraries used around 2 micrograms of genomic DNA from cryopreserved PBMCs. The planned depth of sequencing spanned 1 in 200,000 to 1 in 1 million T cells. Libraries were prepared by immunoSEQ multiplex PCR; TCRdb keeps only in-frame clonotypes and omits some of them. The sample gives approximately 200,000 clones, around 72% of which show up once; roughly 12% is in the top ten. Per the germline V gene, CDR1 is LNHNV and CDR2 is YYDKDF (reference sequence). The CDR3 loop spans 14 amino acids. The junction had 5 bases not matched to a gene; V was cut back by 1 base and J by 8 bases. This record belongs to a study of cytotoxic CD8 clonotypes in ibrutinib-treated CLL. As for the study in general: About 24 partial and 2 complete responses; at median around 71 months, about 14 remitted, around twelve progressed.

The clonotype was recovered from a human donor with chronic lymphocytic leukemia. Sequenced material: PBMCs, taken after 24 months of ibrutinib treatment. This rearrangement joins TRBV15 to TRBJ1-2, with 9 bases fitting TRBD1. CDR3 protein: CATSRVGQGLGYTF. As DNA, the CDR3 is TGTGCCACCAGCAGAGTAGGACAGGGGTTGGGCTACACCTTC.